The 10 T cell receptor beta chains presented below share a single source sample, sequenced in a study of human CD8 memory T cell subsets. UMI-labeled 5' RACE was the method by which TCR beta libraries were made. TCRdb derives one entry per CDR3 protein from the 5' RACE reads, leaving out DNA. Its listing shows 9,000 to 15,000 distinct CDR3 sequences. Specimen: CD8+ T cells from PBMCs. The receptors come from a human donor in good health.

V and J are TRBV5-1 and TRBJ2-3; TCRdb outputs TRBD1, but without DNA this stays unchecked. The length of the CDR3 is 16 residues. CDR1 is SGHRS, CDR2 YFSETQ, per germline. This CDR3 is CASSLGTGGMTDTQYF.

The chain combines TRBV14 with TRBJ2-7; checking the TCRdb D call of TRBD1 is not possible without DNA. Germline-derived CDR1 and CDR2 are SGHDN and FVKESK. The CDR3 covers 15 residues. CDR3 loop: CASSQGDRGLYEQYF.

The rearrangement links TRBV20-1 to TRBJ2-7; TCRdb names TRBD2, which stays unverified in the absence of DNA. CDR1 is DFQATT, CDR2 SNEGSKA, per germline (reference sequence). The CDR3 is made up of 20 amino acids. CDR3 in amino acids: CSARDLLGGGIGVSSYEQYF.

The chain employs TRBV19 and TRBJ2-3; with no DNA, the TCRdb D assignment of TRBD2 cannot be verified. This CDR3 region has 16 residues. Germline loops: CDR1 LNHDA, CDR2 SQIVND (reference sequence). CDR3 sequence reads: CASSFETSGAGDTQYF.

The rearrangement links TRBV4-2 to TRBJ2-4. The CDR3 is 13 residues long. CDR1 is LGHNA and CDR2 is YNFKEQ in the germline V gene. The CDR3 loop reads CASSQGVVDIQYF.

The chain recombines TRBV11-2 with TRBJ2-7. Germline V gene lookup returns CDR1 SGHAT and CDR2 FQNNGV. The CDR3 runs to 14 residues. CDR3: CASLGFGRAYEQYF.

The J gene is TRBJ2-1, the V gene TRBV29-1. The CDR3 extends over 12 amino acids. Per the germline V gene, CDR1 is SQVTM and CDR2 is ANQGSEA. The CDR3 is CSVEVSLGEQFF.

The J gene is TRBJ2-5, the V gene TRBV27. CDR3 length: 17 residues. Looked up from germline, CDR1 is MNHEY and CDR2 is SMNVEV (reference sequence). The CDR3 sequence: CASSLSLFRLAPETQYF.

The CDR3 reads CASSLTVVNTGELFF. The chain carries TRBV7-3 and TRBJ2-2. The germline V gene has CDR1 SGHTA and CDR2 FQGTGA. The CDR3 length is 15 residues.

The chain uses TRBV4-3 and TRBJ1-3; TCRdb's D call of TRBD1 is untestable without DNA. There are 16 residues in the CDR3. The V gene's germline CDR1 is LGHNA and CDR2 YSLEER. The CDR3 spells CASSQTTGNSGNTIYF.